This is a list of T cell receptor beta chains from one sample in a study of blood T cells in healthy people across ages. One entry per CDR3 protein results from TCRdb running MiXCR on the 5' RACE reads. The repertoire holds about 700,000 distinct CDR3 sequences, with approximately 30% as singletons. The source material was blood. All receptors derive from an elderly woman in good health. The conserved cysteine and the conserved F or W are not part of the CDR3 here. Each record gives: V gene, CDR3 protein.

V gene: TRBV3-1
CDR3 protein: ASSQGRGGEQF

V gene: TRBV28
CDR3 protein: ASSRAGGQPQH

V gene: TRBV20-1
CDR3 protein: SARNRGNYGYT

V gene: TRBV4-2
CDR3 protein: ASSHPAGGRVETQY

V gene: TRBV30
CDR3 protein: AWSKLGSGNTIY

V gene: TRBV21-1
CDR3 protein: ASSLQY

V gene: TRBV20-1
CDR3 protein: SARQLAGGDYNEQF

V gene: TRBV20-1
CDR3 protein: SARVLRQLANYGYT

V gene: TRBV20-1
CDR3 protein: SARDSFGGVNTGERF

V gene: TRBV20-1
CDR3 protein: SASWSYNEQF

V gene: TRBV27
CDR3 protein: ASSGWGSGANVLT

V gene: TRBV15
CDR3 protein: ATSREVDRFTGELF

V gene: TRBV7-9
CDR3 protein: ASNHLGNTEAF

V gene: TRBV27
CDR3 protein: ASSPELGSNQPQH

V gene: TRBV11-2
CDR3 protein: ASSRTSGGLSYEQY

V gene: TRBV7-2
CDR3 protein: ASSSSASGSAYEQY

V gene: TRBV6-6
CDR3 protein: ASSSGTSYTGELF

V gene: TRBV20-1
CDR3 protein: SAATGLNTEAF

V gene: TRBV6-1
CDR3 protein: ASSDAYSYEQY

V gene: TRBV11-2
CDR3 protein: ASSLTSGGYGNEQF

V gene: TRBV28
CDR3 protein: AVSAQWETQY

V gene: TRBV5-1
CDR3 protein: ASSTGQQETQY

V gene: TRBV20-1
CDR3 protein: SATGLAGSMADTQY

V gene: TRBV4-1
CDR3 protein: ASSQDRAQLRGYT

V gene: TRBV20-1
CDR3 protein: SAPLGASGGYNEQF

V gene: TRBV30
CDR3 protein: AWSVGGKAF

V gene: TRBV29-1
CDR3 protein: SGGQIMNTEAF

V gene: TRBV5-6
CDR3 protein: ASSCGAEAEKLF

V gene: TRBV27
CDR3 protein: ASSTLRTGIAEAF

V gene: TRBV7-2
CDR3 protein: ASNMDSFSNQPQH

V gene: TRBV5-1
CDR3 protein: ASSLEAGGFGEQY

V gene: TRBV4-1
CDR3 protein: ASSQDFRTIKEQY

V gene: TRBV5-1
CDR3 protein: ASSMGQERKTQY

V gene: TRBV9
CDR3 protein: TSSVGSGGITDTQY

V gene: TRBV20-1
CDR3 protein: SASGLAGGVRDTQY

V gene: TRBV20-1
CDR3 protein: SAKDVYEQY